This section outlines one T cell receptor beta chain sequence together with its context. One entry per CDR3 protein, without DNA, is what TCRdb gives after re-calling the 5' RACE reads. The record lists approximately 390,000 distinct CDR3 sequences, of which the ten most abundant hold 2% to 2.5%. This record belongs to a study of monozygotic twins with inflammatory bowel disease. Germline CDR1 and CDR2: MNHNS and SASEGT. CDR3 length equals 15 residues. This sequence joins TRBV6-1 and TRBJ1-3. The source is a human donor with ulcerative colitis or Crohn's disease, or a healthy co-twin of an affected twin (not recorded which). The sample was blood. The CDR3 loop reads CASSLGSGVGNTIYF.